The T cell receptor beta chain under discussion was sequenced for a study of T cells expressing NK-cell markers. The CDR3 is 16 amino acids. Per germline, CDR1 SGHTA and CDR2 FQGNSA. TCRdb re-called the 5' RACE reads; every CDR3 protein appears as one record, without DNA. This listing includes some 390,000 distinct CDR3 sequences. Material for sequencing was blood T cells: a sorted CD56 or NKG2C T cell subset, CD4+ or CD8+ T cells, or bulk PBMC T cells (not recorded which). The clonotype comes from a woman in her forties or fifties in good health. This sequence joins TRBV7-2 and TRBJ2-7; checking the TCRdb D call of TRBD2 is not possible without DNA. Here the CDR3 reads CASSYGWEDWFYEQYF. Full variable domain (remainder filled in from reference TRBV7-2 and TRBJ2-7): GAGVSQSPSNKVTEKGKDVELRCDPISGHTALYWYRQSLGQGLEFLIYFQGNSAPDKSGLPSDRFSAERTGGSVSTLTIQRTQQEDSAVYLCASSYGWEDWFYEQYFGPGTRLTVT.